The 6 T cell receptor beta chains below were found in one sample sequenced in a study of cytomegalovirus exposure and HLA in healthy donors. Only in-frame clones appear in the TCRdb table, and some are missing; sequencing was by immunoSEQ multiplex PCR. The profile covers 71,000 or so clones, with roughly 95% appearing a single time and 3% to 4% taken by the ten largest. Sequenced material: PBMCs. Receptors were obtained from a woman between 18 and 29 years old in good health and CMV-seropositive.

V and J are TRBV28 and TRBJ1-1; D is possibly TRBD1 (5 bases). The V end lost 6 bases, the J end lost 0 bases, and 11 bases lay between the germline ends. There are 14 residues in the CDR3. Germline CDR1 reads MDHEN; CDR2 reads SYDVKM. CDR3 in amino acids: CASSPQVLNTEAFF. CDR3 nucleotide sequence: TGTGCCAGCAGCCCACAGGTTTTGAACACTGAAGCTTTCTTT. Variable domain in full (rest from reference TRBV28 and TRBJ1-1): DVKVTQSSRYLVKRTGEKVFLECVQDMDHENMFWYRQDPGLGLRLIYFSYDVKMKEKGDIPEGYSVSREKKERFSLILESASTNQTSMYLCASSPQVLNTEAFFGQGTRLTVV.

A single count supports this clone. The rearrangement uses TRBV7-2 and TRBJ2-6, with 8 bases matching TRBD2. The germline V gene has CDR1 SGHTA and CDR2 FQGNSA. V was pared by 5 bases and J by 4 bases, with 4 bases of the junction left unmatched. The CDR3 runs 15 residues. The DNA of the CDR3 is TGTGCCAGCAGCCGGGGGGGGCGAGGGGCCAACGTCCTGACTTTC. This codes for CASSRGGRGANVLTF.

The chain combines TRBV4-2 with TRBJ2-1, with D possibly being TRBD1 (5 bases). CDR1 is LGHNA and CDR2 is YNFKEQ in the germline V gene. V was cut by 3 bases and J by 4 bases, with 19 bases left in between. The CDR3 spans 17 residues. The CDR3 DNA reads as TGTGCCAGCAGCCAGGCTACAGGAACCGCTCTGTACAATGAGCAGTTCTTC. Its protein is CASSQATGTALYNEQFF.

The chain links TRBV6-5 to TRBJ1-1; D remains ambiguous. Germline CDR1 reads MNHEY; CDR2 reads SVGAGI. The CDR3 length is 13 residues. V was trimmed by 9 bases and J by 6 bases, leaving 17 bases between them. The DNA of the CDR3 is TGTGCCAGTTCCGGCGGTCTAGGTTCTGAAGCTTTCTTT. This sequence encodes CASSGGLGSEAFF.

The V call is TRBV9, the J call TRBJ1-2; D is unresolved. CDR1 is SGDLS, CDR2 YYNGEE, per germline. V lost 4 bases to trimming and J lost 4 bases, with 14 bases between them. The CDR3 consists of 14 residues. The CDR3 nucleotides are TGTGCCAGCAGCCCAGGACTTAACCCCTATGGCTACACCTTC. Translation gives CASSPGLNPYGYTF. Variable domain in full (rest from reference TRBV9 and TRBJ1-2): DSGVTQTPKHLITATGQRVTLRCSPRSGDLSVYWYQQSLDQGLQFLIQYYNGEERAKGNILERFSAQQFPDLHSELNLSSLELGDSALYFCASSPGLNPYGYTFGSGTRLTVV.

The genes are TRBV10-3 and TRBJ2-7; 9 nucleotides line up with TRBD2. The CDR3 consists of 16 residues. The V gene end was trimmed by 3 bases and the J gene end by 2 bases; junction bases not matched to a gene: 8. Germline lookup yields CDR1 ENHRY and CDR2 SYGVKD. The CDR3 sequence: CAISDPVAGAAYEQYF. CDR3 DNA sequence: TGTGCCATCAGTGATCCCGTAGCGGGAGCCGCCTACGAGCAGTACTTC.